The 18 T cell receptor beta chains below all came from one sample that was sequenced in a study of blood T cell repertoires in COVID-19. Only in-frame clones appear in the TCRdb table, and some are missing; sequencing was by immunoSEQ multiplex PCR. Among 320,000 or so clones listed, roughly 88% were seen once. The specimen sequenced was PBMCs or T cells enriched from blood (not recorded which). The receptors were sampled from a man aged 30 to 45 who had recovered from COVID-19.

J is TRBJ1-2 and V is TRBV6-5, with 9 nucleotides matching TRBD1. The length of the CDR3 is 11 residues. The germline gives CDR1 MNHEY, CDR2 SVGAGI. V trimming: 6 bases; J trimming: 14 bases; junction bases outside the gene matches: 7. CDR3 DNA: TGTGCCAGCAGAGCACGGGACAGGGAAACCTTC. Translated: CASRARDRETF.

The chain recombines TRBV6-5 with TRBJ2-7; D perhaps matches TRBD1 (6 bases). The CDR3 loop spans 13 amino acids. V was pared by 5 bases and J by 3 bases, with 11 bases between. Germline V gene sequence: CDR1 MNHEY, CDR2 SVGAGI. CDR3 sequence: CASSPGQFYEQYF. The CDR3 DNA sequence: TGTGCCAGCAGTCCTGGACAGTTCTACGAGCAGTACTTC.

This clone appeared many times. In the same sample, other DNA sequences code for this CDR3. The chain uses TRBV7-3 and TRBJ1-1, with 10 nucleotides matching TRBD1. The germline V gene encodes CDR1 SGHTA and CDR2 FQGTGA. Trimming cost V 3 bases and J 3 bases; bases outside gene matches: 1. The CDR3 runs to 14 residues. CDR3 sequence reads: CASSLTGGDTEAFF. The CDR3 coding sequence is TGTGCCAGCAGCTTGACAGGGGGCGACACTGAAGCTTTCTTT.

V and J are TRBV18 and TRBJ1-1, with 7 nucleotides matching TRBD1. The CDR3 loop spans 14 amino acids. Germline CDR1 KGHSH, CDR2 LQKENI. Trimming removed 3 bases from V and 11 bases from J; junction bases left unmatched: 12. The CDR3 protein is CASSPMEEGAVAFF. CDR3 DNA sequence: TGTGCCAGCTCACCGATGGAGGAGGGGGCAGTGGCTTTCTTT. The full variable domain, rest sourced from reference TRBV18 and TRBJ1-1, is NAGVMQNPRHLVRRRGQEARLRCSPMKGHSHVYWYRQLPEEGLKFMVYLQKENIIDESGMPKERFSAEFPKEGPSILRIQQVVRGDSAAYFCASSPMEEGAVAFFGQGTRLTVV.

The chain couples TRBV3-1 (or the pseudogene TRBV3-2) to TRBJ2-7; 9 bases are shared with TRBD1. Per germline, CDR1 LGHDT and CDR2 YNNKEL (reference sequence). J was trimmed by 7 bases and V by 3 bases; bases with no gene match: 10. This CDR3 comprises 15 residues. Here the CDR3 reads CASSHSRTGAWEQYF. The CDR3 DNA sequence: TGTGCCAGCAGCCACTCGCGGACAGGGGCTTGGGAGCAGTACTTC.

The chain uses TRBV18 and TRBJ1-5; D not certain. V was clipped by 2 bases and J by 9 bases, with 11 bases between them. Germline CDR1 reads KGHSH; CDR2 reads LQKENI. CDR3 length equals 13 residues. The CDR3 DNA reads TGTGCCAGCTCACCATCCAGTTCATGGCCCCAGCATTTT. This translates into CASSPSSSWPQHF.

The chain employs TRBV5-8 and TRBJ2-1; 9 bases match TRBD2. The CDR3 runs 15 residues. Trimming removed 1 base from V and 2 bases from J; junction bases left unmatched: 1. Germline V gene sequence: CDR1 SGHTS, CDR2 YDEGEE. The chain's CDR3 is CASSLRGGAYNEQFF. For the CDR3, the DNA is TGTGCCAGCAGCTTGCGCGGGGGGGCCTACAATGAGCAGTTCTTC.

This clone was seen a handful of times. The chain has TRBV28 and TRBJ2-2; 9 bases match TRBD1. Unmatched junction bases numbered 11, after V lost 2 bases and J lost 7 bases. There are 17 residues in the CDR3. Germline V lookup: CDR1 MDHEN, CDR2 SYDVKM. CDR3 in DNA: TGTGCCAGCAGTTTACCCCAGTCACAGGGGGCCGTCGGGGAGCTGTTTTTT. The encoded protein is CASSLPQSQGAVGELFF.

The chain joins TRBV3-1 (or the pseudogene TRBV3-2) to TRBJ2-4, with 7 bases that match TRBD2. V trimming: 0 bases; J trimming: 8 bases; junction bases outside the gene matches: 7. The CDR3 is 15 amino acids. The germline CDR1 and CDR2 sequences are LGHDT and YNNKEL (reference sequence). CDR3 loop: CASSQDWAGVDIQYF. CDR3 bases: TGTGCCAGCAGCCAAGATTGGGCGGGGGTCGACATTCAGTACTTC.

This clone has only a few counts. The genes are TRBV30 and TRBJ1-3; the match to TRBD1 covers 9 bases. The CDR3 sequence is 16 residues long. Germline V gives CDR1 GTSNPN, CDR2 SVGIG (reference sequence). J lost 4 bases, V lost 3 bases, and 10 bases had no gene match. The CDR3 loop reads CAWRNRDRVFGNTIYF. CDR3 in DNA: TGTGCCTGGAGAAACCGGGACAGGGTGTTCGGAAACACCATATATTTT.

The chain is built from TRBV6-1 and TRBJ2-3; 8 bases map to TRBD1. CDR1 is MNHNS, CDR2 SASEGT, per germline. The CDR3 is 16 residues long. J lost 2 bases, V lost 4 bases, and 8 bases had no gene match. The CDR3 sequence: CASSARQGRTTDTQYF. As DNA, the CDR3 is TGTGCCAGCAGTGCCCGACAGGGGAGGACCACAGATACGCAGTATTTT.

The genes are TRBV7-9 and TRBJ1-4, with D possibly TRBD1 on 6 matching bases. The CDR3 has 15 residues. The ends were cut back, 4 bases at V and 3 bases at J, with 12 bases in the middle. Germline V CDR1 and CDR2: SEHNR, FQNEAQ (reference sequence). The CDR3 loop is CASSSWGGPNEKLFF. The CDR3 DNA follows: TGTGCCAGCAGCTCATGGGGGGGCCCTAATGAAAAACTGTTTTTT.

In this sample, this clone turned up a few times. DNA of the CDR3: TGCAGCGCAGGACAGGGGGAGGGTTATGGCTACACCTTC. Translation: CSAGQGEGYGYTF. The V gene is TRBV29-1, the J gene TRBJ1-2; TRBD1 agrees at 10 bases. Per germline, CDR1 SQVTM and CDR2 ANQGSEA. This CDR3 has 13 residues. Trimming at V came to 7 bases and at J to 5 bases, leaving 7 bases not matched to a gene.

V usage is TRBV3-1 (or the pseudogene TRBV3-2) and J usage is TRBJ1-1, with unresolved D. The V end was cut by 4 bases, the J end by 0 bases, with 15 bases between. CDR3 length: 16 amino acids. Germline values: CDR1 LGHDT, CDR2 YNNKEL (reference sequence). The CDR3 DNA follows: TGTGCCAGCAGCCTGGTTTACAGCCGCATGAACACTGAAGCTTTCTTT. The encoded protein is CASSLVYSRMNTEAFF.

This chain uses TRBV28 with TRBJ1-5; D is perhaps TRBD1 (6 bases). Per germline, CDR1 MDHEN and CDR2 SYDVKM. This CDR3 has 16 residues. The V gene lost 4 bases and the J gene lost 3 bases, with 16 bases spanning the gap. CDR3 in amino acids: CASSYRAFRPNQPQHF. The CDR3 DNA follows: TGTGCCAGCAGTTACAGGGCGTTTCGGCCCAATCAGCCCCAGCATTTT. The whole variable domain, remainder taken from reference TRBV28 and TRBJ1-5, is DVKVTQSSRYLVKRTGEKVFLECVQDMDHENMFWYRQDPGLGLRLIYFSYDVKMKEKGDIPEGYSVSREKKERFSLILESASTNQTSMYLCASSYRAFRPNQPQHFGDGTRLSIL.

This sequence joins TRBV6-1 and TRBJ1-2; D possibly corresponds to TRBD1 (6 bases). V lost 3 bases to trimming and J lost 4 bases, with 12 bases between them. Germline V gene sequence: CDR1 MNHNS, CDR2 SASEGT. The CDR3 covers 14 residues. The CDR3 is CASSERGRGYGYTF. For the CDR3, the DNA is TGTGCCAGCAGTGAGAGGGGGAGAGGCTATGGCTACACCTTC.

On this clone itself: This sample also contains other DNA sequences that code for the same CDR3. The chain carries TRBV18 and TRBJ2-3, with TRBD1 identical over 9 bases. The CDR3 length is 15 residues. Germline values: CDR1 KGHSH, CDR2 LQKENI. After removal of 3 bases from V and 1 base from J, the junction contained 2 bases not matched to a gene. The CDR3 reads CASSPRTGGTDTQYF. In DNA, the CDR3 is TGTGCCAGCTCACCCCGGACAGGGGGCACAGATACGCAGTATTTT. Full variable domain (missing parts from reference TRBV18 and TRBJ2-3): NAGVMQNPRHLVRRRGQEARLRCSPMKGHSHVYWYRQLPEEGLKFMVYLQKENIIDESGMPKERFSAEFPKEGPSILRIQQVVRGDSAAYFCASSPRTGGTDTQYFGPGTRLTVL.

This sequence joins TRBV28 and TRBJ2-1; 12 bases are a match to TRBD2. This CDR3 region has 17 residues. CDR1 is MDHEN and CDR2 is SYDVKM in the germline V gene. The J segment lost 6 bases and the V segment lost 6 bases, leaving 12 bases of the junction unmatched. The CDR3 here is CASRRPGSSGGANEQFF. CDR3 coding DNA: TGTGCCAGCAGGCGGCCTGGGTCTAGCGGGGGGGCCAATGAGCAGTTCTTC. Together with reference TRBV28 and TRBJ2-1, the CDR3 gives the full variable domain: DVKVTQSSRYLVKRTGEKVFLECVQDMDHENMFWYRQDPGLGLRLIYFSYDVKMKEKGDIPEGYSVSREKKERFSLILESASTNQTSMYLCASRRPGSSGGANEQFFGPGTRLTVL.